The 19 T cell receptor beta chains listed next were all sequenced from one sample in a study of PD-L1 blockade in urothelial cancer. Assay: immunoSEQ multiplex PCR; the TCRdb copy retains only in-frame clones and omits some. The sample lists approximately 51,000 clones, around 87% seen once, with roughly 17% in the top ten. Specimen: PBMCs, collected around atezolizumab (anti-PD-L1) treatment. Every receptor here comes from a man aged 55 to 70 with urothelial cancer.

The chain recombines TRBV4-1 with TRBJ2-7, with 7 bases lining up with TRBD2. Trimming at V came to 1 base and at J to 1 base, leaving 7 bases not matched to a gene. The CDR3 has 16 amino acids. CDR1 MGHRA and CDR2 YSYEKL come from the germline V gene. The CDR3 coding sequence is TGCGCCAGCAGCCAAGGATTTCTAGCGGTTTCCTACGAGCAGTACTTC. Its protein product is CASSQGFLAVSYEQYF.

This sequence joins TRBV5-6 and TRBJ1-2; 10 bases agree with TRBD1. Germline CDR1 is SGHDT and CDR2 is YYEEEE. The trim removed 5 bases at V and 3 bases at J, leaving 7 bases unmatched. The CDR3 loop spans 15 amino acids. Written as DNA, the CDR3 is TGTGCCAGCAGTCGGAGGACAGGGGGTTACTATGGCTACACCTTC. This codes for CASSRRTGGYYGYTF. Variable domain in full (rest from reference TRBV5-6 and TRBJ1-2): DAGVTQSPTHLIKTRGQQVTLRCSPKSGHDTVSWYQQALGQGPQFIFQYYEEEERQRGNFPDRFSGHQFPNYSSELNVNALLLGDSALYLCASSRRTGGYYGYTFGSGTRLTVV.

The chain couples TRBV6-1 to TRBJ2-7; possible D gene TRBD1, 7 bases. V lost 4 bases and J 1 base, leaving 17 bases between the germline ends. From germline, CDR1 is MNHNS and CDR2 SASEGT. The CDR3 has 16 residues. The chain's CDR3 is CASSGGDSRYSYEQYF. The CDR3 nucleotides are TGTGCCAGCAGTGGGGGGGACAGTCGGTATTCCTACGAGCAGTACTTC.

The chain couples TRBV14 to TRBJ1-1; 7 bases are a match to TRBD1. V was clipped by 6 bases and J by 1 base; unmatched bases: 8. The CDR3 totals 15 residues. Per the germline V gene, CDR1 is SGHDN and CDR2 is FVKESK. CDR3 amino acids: CASSPLDRKNTEAFF. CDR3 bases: TGTGCCAGCAGTCCATTGGACAGGAAGAACACTGAAGCTTTCTTT.

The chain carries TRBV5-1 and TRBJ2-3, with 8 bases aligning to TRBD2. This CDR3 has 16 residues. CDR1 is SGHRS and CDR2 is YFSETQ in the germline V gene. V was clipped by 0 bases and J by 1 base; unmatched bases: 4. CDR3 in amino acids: CASSLGERGRTDTQYF. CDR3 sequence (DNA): TGCGCCAGCAGCTTGGGAGAGCGGGGGCGCACAGATACGCAGTATTTT.

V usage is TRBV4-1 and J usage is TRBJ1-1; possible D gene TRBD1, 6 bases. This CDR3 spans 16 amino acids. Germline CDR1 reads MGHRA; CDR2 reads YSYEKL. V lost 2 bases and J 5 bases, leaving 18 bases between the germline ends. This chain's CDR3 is CASSQPWGNRVTEAFF. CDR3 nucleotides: TGCGCCAGCAGCCAACCCTGGGGGAACAGGGTGACTGAAGCTTTCTTT.

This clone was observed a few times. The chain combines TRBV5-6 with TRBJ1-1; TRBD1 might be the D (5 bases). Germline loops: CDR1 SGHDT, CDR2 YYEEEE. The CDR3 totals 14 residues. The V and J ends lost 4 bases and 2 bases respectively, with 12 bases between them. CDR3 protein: CASSGTGSNTEAFF. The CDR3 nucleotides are TGTGCCAGCAGCGGAACAGGAAGTAACACTGAAGCTTTCTTT.

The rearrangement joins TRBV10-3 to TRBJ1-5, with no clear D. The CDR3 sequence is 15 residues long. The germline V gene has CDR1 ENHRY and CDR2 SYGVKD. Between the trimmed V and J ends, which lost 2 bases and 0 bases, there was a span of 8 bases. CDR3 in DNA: TGTGCCATCAGTGAGGGTGGACTTAGCAATCAGCCCCAGCATTTT. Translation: CAISEGGLSNQPQHF.

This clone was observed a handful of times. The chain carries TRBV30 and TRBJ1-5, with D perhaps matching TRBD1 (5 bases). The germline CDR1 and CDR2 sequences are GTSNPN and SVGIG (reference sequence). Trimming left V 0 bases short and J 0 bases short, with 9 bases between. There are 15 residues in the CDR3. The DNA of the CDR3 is TGTGCCTGGAGTGTACCCAGGGCTAGCAATCAGCCCCAGCATTTT. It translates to CAWSVPRASNQPQHF.

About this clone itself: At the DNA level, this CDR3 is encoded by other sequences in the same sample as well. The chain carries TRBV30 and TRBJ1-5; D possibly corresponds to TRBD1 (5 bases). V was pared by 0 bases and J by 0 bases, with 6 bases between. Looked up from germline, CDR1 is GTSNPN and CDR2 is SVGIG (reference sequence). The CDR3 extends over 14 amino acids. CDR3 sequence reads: CAWSVGGSNQPQHF. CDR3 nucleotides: TGTGCCTGGAGTGTCGGGGGTAGCAATCAGCCCCAGCATTTT. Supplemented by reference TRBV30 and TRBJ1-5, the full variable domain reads SQTIHQWPATLVQPVGSPLSLECTVEGTSNPNLYWYRQAAGRGLQLLFYSVGIGQISSEVPQNLSASRPQDRQFILSSKKLLLSDSGFYLCAWSVGGSNQPQHFGDGTRLSIL.

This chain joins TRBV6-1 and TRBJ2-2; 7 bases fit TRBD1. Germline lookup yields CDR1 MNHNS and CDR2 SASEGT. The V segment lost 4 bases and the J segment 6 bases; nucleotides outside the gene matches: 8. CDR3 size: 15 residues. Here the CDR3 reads CASSGNRGGAGELFF. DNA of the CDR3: TGTGCCAGCAGTGGGAACAGGGGTGGGGCCGGGGAGCTGTTTTTT.

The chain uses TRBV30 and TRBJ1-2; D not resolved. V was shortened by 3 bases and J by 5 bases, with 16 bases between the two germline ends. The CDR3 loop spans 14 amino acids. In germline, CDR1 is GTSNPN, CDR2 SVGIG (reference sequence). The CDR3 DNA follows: TGTGCCTGGAGAGCGGTGGCTACCTATTATGGCTACACCTTC. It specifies CAWRAVATYYGYTF.

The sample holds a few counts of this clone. CDR3 protein: CAWSVWGQGNQPQHF. Written as DNA, the CDR3 is TGTGCCTGGAGTGTATGGGGACAGGGTAATCAGCCCCAGCATTTT. The chain links TRBV30 to TRBJ1-5, with TRBD1 matching over 9 bases. CDR3 length: 15 amino acids. Trimming removed 0 bases from V and 4 bases from J; junction bases left unmatched: 4. Germline V lookup: CDR1 GTSNPN, CDR2 SVGIG (reference sequence).

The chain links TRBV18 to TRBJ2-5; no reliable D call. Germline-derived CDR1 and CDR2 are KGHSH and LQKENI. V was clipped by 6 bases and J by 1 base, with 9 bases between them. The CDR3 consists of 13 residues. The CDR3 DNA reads TGTGCCAGCTCCCCAAGCATCCAAGAGACCCAGTACTTC. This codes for CASSPSIQETQYF.

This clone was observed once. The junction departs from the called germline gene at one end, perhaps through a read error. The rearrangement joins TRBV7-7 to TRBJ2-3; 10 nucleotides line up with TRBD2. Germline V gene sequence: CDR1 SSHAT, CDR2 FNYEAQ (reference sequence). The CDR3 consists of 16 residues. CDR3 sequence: CASSKLAGFDTDTQYF. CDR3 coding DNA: TGTGCTAGCAGTAAACTAGCGGGATTCGACACAGATACGCAGTATTTT.

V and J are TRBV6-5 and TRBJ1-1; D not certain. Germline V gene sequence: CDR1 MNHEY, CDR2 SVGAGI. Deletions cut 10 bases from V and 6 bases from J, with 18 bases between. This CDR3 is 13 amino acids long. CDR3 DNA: TGTGCCACTAACTCCGCCTATAACCCTGAAGCTTTCTTT. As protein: CATNSAYNPEAFF.

CDR3 sequence reads: CASSLPGSYGYTF. The CDR3 nucleotides read TGTGCCAGCAGTTTACCCGGGAGCTATGGCTACACCTTC. The chain uses TRBV7-9 and TRBJ1-2; D is undetermined. This CDR3 contains 13 residues. With 6 bases removed from V and 4 bases from J, the gap between germline ends came to 12 bases. The germline CDR1 and CDR2 sequences are SEHNR and FQNEAQ (reference sequence). The full variable domain, rest sourced from reference TRBV7-9 and TRBJ1-2, is DTGVSQNPRHKITKRGQNVTFRCDPISEHNRLYWYRQTLGQGPEFLTYFQNEAQLEKSRLLSDRFSAERPKGSFSTLEIQRTEQGDSAMYLCASSLPGSYGYTFGSGTRLTVV.

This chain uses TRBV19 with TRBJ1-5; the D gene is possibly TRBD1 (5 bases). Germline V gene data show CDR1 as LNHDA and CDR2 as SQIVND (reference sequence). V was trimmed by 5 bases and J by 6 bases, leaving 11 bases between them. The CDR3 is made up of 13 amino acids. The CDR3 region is CASSLQDVQPQHF. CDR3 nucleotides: TGTGCCAGTAGTTTACAGGACGTTCAGCCCCAGCATTTT.

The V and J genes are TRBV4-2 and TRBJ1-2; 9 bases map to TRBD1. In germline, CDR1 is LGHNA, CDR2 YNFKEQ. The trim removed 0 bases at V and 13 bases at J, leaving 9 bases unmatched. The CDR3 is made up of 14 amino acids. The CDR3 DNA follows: TGTGCCAGCAGCCAAGATCCGGGACAGGGTTCTCTCACCTTC. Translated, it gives CASSQDPGQGSLTF.